These T cell receptor beta chains were read from a single sample in a study of control samples from healthy donors and cancer patients. The protocol was immunoSEQ multiplex PCR, while the TCRdb copy is restricted to in-frame clones and leaves out a portion. Among 150,000 to 180,000 clones listed, 90% to 95% were seen once. The sequencing sample was made of blood. Receptors were obtained from a man aged 40-49 years in good health. Each CDR3 is given with its conserved first and last residue. Fields, in order: clone size, J gene, D gene, V gene, CDR3 protein, CDR3 DNA. The D gene is left open where the match is weak. Rows give clone size only sometimes, using once, few, many, or a class for an expanded clone.

.	TRBJ2-1	.	TRBV5-1	CASSLARQALSYNEQFF	TGCGCCAGCAGCTTGGCGAGACAGGCCCTCTCCTACAATGAGCAGTTCTTC
.	TRBJ1-4	.	TRBV28	CASSFQGRTNEKLFF	TGTGCCAGCAGTTTCCAGGGGAGGACTAATGAAAAACTGTTTTTT
.	TRBJ2-2	TRBD1	TRBV13	CASSSMDRGNTGELFF	TGTGCCAGCAGCTCGATGGACAGGGGGAACACCGGGGAGCTGTTTTTT
.	TRBJ2-1	.	TRBV24-1	CATSVSNYNEQFF	TGTGCCACCAGTGTTTCCAACTACAATGAGCAGTTCTTC
once	TRBJ2-3	.	TRBV4-1	CASSLSGTPLTDTQYF	TGCGCCAGCAGCCTCTCCGGGACTCCCTTAACAGATACGCAGTATTTT
.	TRBJ1-5	TRBD1	TRBV6-2/TRBV6-3	CASSYSTGEQPQHF	TGTGCCAGCAGTTACTCTACAGGGGAGCAGCCCCAGCATTTT
.	TRBJ2-2	TRBD2	TRBV7-9	CASRPSGTSGPAVFF	TGTGCCAGCAGGCCATCCGGGACTAGCGGGCCAGCGGTGTTTTTT
.	TRBJ1-5	.	TRBV6-1	CASSEGQVANQPQHF	TGTGCCAGCAGTGAGGGGCAGGTGGCAAATCAGCCCCAGCATTTT
.	TRBJ2-2	TRBD1	TRBV7-2	CASSPDRGRNTGELFF	TGTGCCAGCAGCCCAGACAGGGGCCGGAACACCGGGGAGCTGTTTTTT
.	TRBJ2-7	TRBD1	TRBV28	CASSPGQGPYEQYF	TGTGCCAGCAGTCCAGGACAGGGCCCCTACGAGCAGTACTTC
.	TRBJ1-3	.	TRBV5-1	CASSPGSSGNTIYF	TGCGCCAGCAGCCCAGGGAGCTCTGGAAACACCATATATTTT
.	TRBJ1-2	.	TRBV18	CASSPVGKNYGYTF	TGTGCCAGCTCACCGGTGGGAAAAAACTATGGCTACACCTTC
.	TRBJ1-6	.	TRBV4-1	CASSHPRGAQQDSPLHF	TGCGCCAGCAGCCACCCCCGGGGGGCGCAACAAGATTCACCCCTCCACTTT
.	TRBJ2-4	.	TRBV27	CASSLGQGGHKNIQYF	TGTGCCAGCAGTTTGGGCCAGGGGGGACACAAAAACATTCAGTACTTC
.	TRBJ1-4	TRBD1	TRBV7-2	CASSFRQGINEKLFF	TGTGCCAGCAGCTTTAGACAGGGAATTAATGAAAAACTGTTTTTT
.	TRBJ2-7	TRBD2	TRBV28	CASRSASGGSYEQYF	TGTGCCAGCAGGTCGGCTAGCGGGGGTTCCTACGAGCAGTACTTC
.	TRBJ1-1	.	TRBV2	CASSEAPGEAFF	TGTGCCAGCAGTGAAGCCCCAGGGGAAGCTTTCTTT
.	TRBJ2-5	TRBD2	TRBV27	CASSLREGETQYF	TGTGCCAGCAGTCTCAGGGAGGGAGAGACCCAGTACTTC
once	TRBJ1-1	.	TRBV6-1	CASSEFPGAIIEAFF	TGTGCCAGCAGTGAATTTCCGGGGGCGATTATTGAAGCTTTCTTT
once	TRBJ1-1	.	TRBV4-3	CASSQLKGGLNTEAFF	TGCGCCAGCAGCCAGCTTAAGGGGGGATTGAACACTGAAGCTTTCTTT
.	TRBJ2-7	.	TRBV7-2	CASSLTQSYEQYF	TGTGCCAGCAGCTTGACGCAGTCCTACGAGCAGTACTTC
.	TRBJ1-3	TRBD1	TRBV5-4	CASSTDRIGNTIYF	TGTGCCAGCAGCACGGACAGGATCGGAAACACCATATATTTT
.	TRBJ1-2	.	TRBV19	CASSGDGGYTF	TGTGCCAGTAGTGGGGACGGTGGCTACACCTTC
.	TRBJ1-2	.	TRBV3-1/TRBV3-2	CASARGAANYGYTF	TGTGCCAGCGCGCGGGGGGCAGCTAACTATGGCTACACCTTC
once	TRBJ2-4	.	TRBV28	CASSFQIPNIQYF	TGTGCCAGCAGTTTCCAGATCCCTAACATTCAGTACTTC
.	TRBJ2-7	.	TRBV7-9	CASSPRQGRTYEQYF	TGTGCCAGCAGCCCCCGCCAGGGACGGACCTACGAGCAGTACTTC
.	TRBJ1-2	.	TRBV12-5	CASGLVGWGYTF	TGTGCTAGTGGTTTGGTAGGGTGGGGCTACACCTTC
.	TRBJ1-1	TRBD1	TRBV5-1	CASSLLQGLHTEAFF	TGCGCCAGCAGCTTGCTACAGGGGCTTCACACTGAAGCTTTCTTT
.	TRBJ2-2	.	TRBV27	CASRSQGSGTGELFF	TGTGCCAGCAGGTCGCAGGGTAGTGGCACCGGGGAGCTGTTTTTT
.	TRBJ2-4	.	TRBV4-3	CASSQTPAPSNIQYF	TGCGCCAGCAGCCAAACCCCTGCCCCTTCGAACATTCAGTACTTC
.	TRBJ1-5	.	TRBV11-3	CASSLDVGYSNQPQHF	TGTGCCAGCAGCTTAGATGTGGGATATAGCAATCAGCCCCAGCATTTT
few	TRBJ2-4	TRBD1	TRBV6-8	CASSPLPGQGAKNIQYF	TGTGCCAGCAGCCCCCTCCCGGGACAGGGGGCCAAAAACATTCAGTACTTC
.	TRBJ1-4	TRBD1	TRBV30	CAWSGRGRANEKLFF	TGTGCCTGGAGTGGAAGGGGGCGGGCTAATGAAAAACTGTTTTTT
.	TRBJ2-1	TRBD1	TRBV5-4	CASSFGDRDYNEQFF	TGTGCCAGCAGCTTCGGGGACAGGGACTACAATGAGCAGTTCTTC
.	TRBJ1-1	.	TRBV5-6	CASSFQGRTNTEAFF	TGTGCCAGCAGCTTTCAGGGCAGGACGAACACTGAAGCTTTCTTT
once	TRBJ2-6	.	TRBV7-2	CASISSPGANVLTF	TGTGCCAGCATTTCCAGTCCTGGGGCCAACGTCCTGACTTTC
once	TRBJ1-2	.	TRBV5-1	CASIETESGGYTF	TGCGCCAGCATCGAGACAGAATCGGGTGGCTACACCTTC
.	TRBJ1-1	TRBD1	TRBV19	CASSRTGGSFMNTEAFF	TGTGCCAGTAGTAGGACAGGGGGGAGCTTCATGAACACTGAAGCTTTCTTT
.	TRBJ1-4	.	TRBV5-3	CARSLARGLLMDEKLFF	TGTGCCAGAAGCTTAGCCCGAGGCCTCCTCATGGATGAAAAACTGTTTTTT
.	TRBJ1-2	TRBD1	TRBV13	CASSLGRGNYGYTF	TGTGCCAGCAGCTTAGGCAGGGGGAACTATGGCTACACCTTC